Here is one TCR beta chain with its context. Its antigen remains unidentified. The CDR3 is cut off 3 residues early in the read; its end comes from the germline J gene. Germline trimming amounts to 1 base on V and 4 bases on J, with 15 as the count of junction bases outside the gene matches. Inclusive of the bounding cysteine and phenylalanine, the CDR3 is 18 residues long. Part of the CDR3 DNA is given, 45 bases translated from base 1. Reading the germline V gene (reference sequence) gives CDR1 DFQATT and CDR2 SNEGSKA. This specimen belongs to a study of T cells in women clearing cervical HPV infection (dated by TCRdb to the late 2010s). For the study in its entirety: The cases were 25 to 30 women with histologically confirmed HPV16-related CIN3 or worse, and 2 of those women had invasive cancers. Controls were more than 20 women whose single incident HPV16 infection cleared within 12 months without precancer or cancer developing. Case blood was taken at the visit when the lesion was first identified, whereas control blood was taken when infection was no longer detected. For cases, the median interval between lesion detection and blood sampling was about 140 days, with an interquartile range of roughly 80 to 200 days. Since only a few of the women had HLA typing available, the possibility that HLA type was acting as a confounder could not be ruled out. The exploratory proof-of-principle case-control study was nested within the Guanacaste HPV Natural History Study in Costa Rica and compared TCR repertoires across cervical HPV16 outcomes. Cases and controls were matched on year of sample collection and on age within five years. Cases had a median age of almost 35 years compared with 38 for controls, and baseline characteristics showed no significant differences between the groups. The parent cohort enrolled 9,800 or so women aged 18 or older in Guanacaste, Costa Rica, during about 1992 to 1994 and followed them for more than 6 years. Five blinded duplicates per group were added as quality controls, so that around 60 samples were obtained: roughly 50 participants and some 10 replicates. What the authors observed across the whole study: Cases were distinguished from controls with an estimated AUC of about 0.78 by random forest classifiers combining richness and V gene abundances. Cases had lower TRBV6-7 relative abundance than controls (about 0.099% versus 0.16%; Bonferroni P = 0.0008). TCR repertoire richness was significantly higher in CIN3+ cases than in controls across sequencing depths, while evenness did not differ. T-cell numbers per sample were unknown, so richness differences could reflect varying T-cell content rather than repertoire biology. The cross-sectional design could not show whether associations preceded infection or resulted from it; effector/memory subsets and HPV-specific T cells were not isolated.

The immunoSEQ assay used multiplex PCR to amplify TCR beta CDR3 regions from an average of about 1,200 ng of genomic DNA per sample. The assay corrected primer bias using a complete synthetic TCR repertoire to establish an amplification baseline. The amplicons were sequenced using the Illumina platform. The published analysis was carried out like this. Sequences were error-corrected by clustering with frequency ratios and a modified nearest-neighbor algorithm and were then analyzed in the immunoSEQ Analyzer with IMGT gene definitions. TCR richness and evenness were averaged over 20 rarefaction repeats at each rarefaction depth, excluding samples with fewer sequences than the depth. Wilcoxon rank sum tests with FDR correction were used to compare relative abundances of V, D and J genes between the groups. Blinded duplicates gave an intraclass correlation of around 96% for TCR richness and an average of roughly 76% across 70 or so gene segments. TCRdb mirrors the immuneACCESS table, restricted to in-frame sequences. Some clones are absent from its copies; in checked studies, under half trace to an unresolved V gene, and the reason for the others is unknown. Clone size and V and J calls were adopted from that table, with D and trimming inferred from the DNA. The table for this sample records tens of thousands of clones. Nearly 7% of the sample belongs to the ten largest clones.

Every participant had a single incident cervical HPV16 infection, and prevalent HPV16 infections were excluded. Cervical HPV DNA was detected by MY09/MY11 PCR and genotyped by dot-blot hybridization. Fifteen mL of heparinized blood were centrifuged, and the buffy coat was split into aliquots, frozen at -30 degrees C, and then kept at -80 degrees C. QIAGEN kits were used to extract genomic DNA from buffy coat specimens. This sequence originates from a woman aged 18 to 75 with a cervical HPV16 infection that either progressed to CIN3+ or cleared (not recorded which). Recombination joined TRBV20-1 with TRBJ2-2, and 7 bases in between align with TRBD1. The sequenced material came from blood buffy coat. CDR3 DNA, as far as it was read: TGCAGTGCTAGAGGTTCGTCCGGGACAGCTTTTGGCACCGGGGAG. Translated, it reads CSARGSSGTAFGTGE. The whole CDR3 is CSARGSSGTAFGTGELFF.